This TCR beta chain stems from a study of blood T cell repertoires in COVID-19. Across the study: Specimens from acute and convalescent COVID-19 originated in the United States, Italy and Spain.

This CDR3 comprises 16 residues. V lost 10 bases and J lost 7; bases outside the gene matches: 15. Germline CDR1 and CDR2: ENHRY and SYGVKD. Patients from Seattle were sampled longitudinally, starting during active infection. Clones were sequenced by immunoSEQ multiplex PCR, and TCRdb holds only the in-frame ones, with some missing. The sample holds almost 65,000 clones, just over 85% seen once. This TCR was recovered from a woman aged 60-75 years with COVID-19, enrolled during active disease. The chain has TRBV10-3 and TRBJ2-3, with TRBD1 matching over 12 bases. Sequences were obtained from peripheral blood. This CDR3 is CATANPGQGAGNTQYF. The CDR3 DNA is TGTGCCACAGCAAATCCGGGACAGGGGGCGGGAAATACGCAGTATTTT.